This T cell receptor beta chain derives from a study of T cell changes during pregnancy in multiple sclerosis. The CDR3 loop spans 14 amino acids. The germline gives CDR1 SNHLY, CDR2 FYNNEI. The junction had 10 bases not matched to a gene; V was cut back by 6 bases and J by 6 bases. Measured with immunoSEQ multiplex PCR; TCRdb has only the in-frame clones, and not every one. The sample lists about 33,000 clones, roughly nine tenths occurring once. Material: CD4+ T cells from peripheral blood mononuclear cells, obtained in the third trimester of pregnancy. This chain links TRBV2 with TRBJ2-7; TRBD1 aligns across 8 bases. This receptor was obtained from a female donor in good health, enrolled as a control in a pregnancy study. This CDR3 reads CASSERATGGEQYF. For the CDR3, the DNA is TGTGCCAGCAGCGAGAGGGCCACAGGGGGCGAGCAGTACTTC. Drawing the rest from reference TRBV2 and TRBJ2-7, the complete variable domain is EPEVTQTPSHQVTQMGQEVILRCVPISNHLYFYWYRQILGQKVEFLVSFYNNEISEKSEIFDDQFSVERPDGSNFTLKIRSTKLEDSAMYFCASSERATGGEQYFGPGTRLTVT.